Below, 24 T cell receptor beta chains from the same sample are listed, as sequenced in a study of T cells in Graves' hyperthyroidism and ophthalmopathy. Amplified TCR beta CDR3 regions came from RNA transcripts. When the TCR CDR3 underwent first-round RT-PCR, the HTBI primer set was used. TCRdb fed the multiplex PCR reads into MiXCR, producing one record per CDR3 protein. This sample yields 350,000 to 450,000 distinct CDR3 sequences, of which roughly 13% are seen a single time; 25% to 30% belongs to the top ten. Input material: blood. The receptors come from a man aged 45-65 years with Graves' ophthalmopathy.

This clonotype occurred a few times. J is TRBJ2-7 and V is TRBV5-4; D possibly corresponds to TRBD1 (6 bases). Germline V gene lookup returns CDR1 SGHNT and CDR2 YYREEE (reference sequence). The V gene lost 4 bases and the J gene lost 6 bases, with 17 bases spanning the gap. The CDR3 totals 14 residues. The CDR3 DNA is TGTGCCAGCAGCCCTACAGGGAGAGTCAGCGAGCAGTACTTC. Translated: CASSPTGRVSEQYF.

In its sample, this clonotype was seen many times. V is TRBV28 and J is TRBJ1-2; a weak D match, TRBD1 (5 bases). V gave up 6 bases and J gave up 7 bases, with 18 bases separating them. Germline V CDR1 and CDR2: MDHEN, SYDVKM. This CDR3 comprises 14 residues. This CDR3 reads CASSLTAILTGYTF. Here the CDR3 DNA reads TGTGCCAGCAGCTTGACAGCTATCCTGACTGGCTACACCTTC.

The table lists this clonotype with many counts. The chain carries TRBV7-2 and TRBJ2-3; D tentatively fits TRBD1 or TRBD2 (5 bases each). The CDR3 sequence is 14 residues long. V dropped 1 base and J dropped 9 bases, with 14 bases sitting between them. Germline CDR1 reads SGHTA; CDR2 reads FQGNSA. CDR3 DNA sequence: TGTGCCAGCAGCTTAGGGGGGTTATCGGAGACGCAGTATTTT. Its protein is CASSLGGLSETQYF.

This clonotype came up many times. The chain is built from TRBV6-5 and TRBJ2-7; D unclear. The V end lost 0 bases, the J end lost 2 bases, and 11 bases lay between the germline ends. The CDR3 is 15 amino acids. Germline assignment: CDR1 MNHEY and CDR2 SVGAGI. The CDR3 reads CASSYSTSNTYEQYF. CDR3 sequence (DNA): TGTGCCAGCAGTTACTCGACTTCGAACACCTACGAGCAGTACTTC.

This clonotype was detected ten times or more. The rearrangement joins TRBV11-1 to TRBJ2-5; D is uncertain. The germline V gene encodes CDR1 SGHAT and CDR2 FQDESV (reference sequence). V lost 1 base and J 2 bases, leaving 5 bases between the germline ends. The CDR3 is 13 amino acids. Here the CDR3 DNA reads TGTGCCAGCAGCTTAGGCAGTCAAGAGACCCAGTACTTC. The encoded protein is CASSLGSQETQYF.

A word on this clonotype: A much bigger clone sits one base away, suggesting this may be a read error. The chain carries TRBV12-3 or TRBV12-4 and TRBJ1-5; TRBD1 might be the D (5 bases). This CDR3 has 15 residues. DNA for the CDR3: TGTGCCAGCGGTTTGGCAGGGCTCGGCAATCAGCCCCAGCATTTT. Translated, it gives CASGLAGLGNQPQHF.

The CDR3 protein is CASSQETGGWQPQHF. The CDR3 DNA follows: TGTGCCAGCAGCCAAGAAACGGGGGGTTGGCAGCCCCAGCATTTT. This chain joins TRBV4-2 and TRBJ1-5, with D possibly matching TRBD1 (5 bases). CDR1 and CDR2 (germline): LGHNA, YNFKEQ. The length of the CDR3 is 15 residues. V dropped 0 bases and J dropped 7 bases, with 13 bases sitting between them.

The chain uses TRBV12-3 or TRBV12-4 and TRBJ1-2, with 9 positions matching TRBD1. With 5 bases clipped from V and 2 bases from J, the junction kept 9 bases outside the gene matches. The CDR3 contains 16 residues. In DNA form, the CDR3 reads TGTGCCAGCAGTCCAAGACAGGGGGGGATAAACTATGGCTACACCTTC. It encodes CASSPRQGGINYGYTF.

This clonotype appeared many times. This rearrangement joins TRBV2 to TRBJ2-7, with TRBD1 identical over 7 bases. Germline values: CDR1 SNHLY, CDR2 FYNNEI. CDR3 size: 12 residues. V lost 6 bases, J lost 2 bases, and 1 base stayed unmatched. CDR3 residues: CASSGQAYEQYF. In DNA form, the CDR3 reads TGTGCCAGCAGCGGACAGGCCTACGAGCAGTACTTC.

This clonotype was seen at least ten times. The chain couples TRBV20-1 to TRBJ1-5, with 8 bases matching TRBD1. The V gene's germline CDR1 is DFQATT and CDR2 SNEGSKA (reference sequence). The CDR3 has 14 residues. The V gene end was trimmed by 6 bases and the J gene end by 7 bases; junction bases not matched to a gene: 11. The CDR3 DNA reads TGCAGTGCCACACCAGGACAGGGAGCCCAGCCCCAGCATTTT. It yields the protein CSATPGQGAQPQHF.

This clonotype was observed a few times. The chain recombines TRBV6-1 with TRBJ2-7; 7 nucleotides match TRBD1. This CDR3 spans 12 amino acids. The V segment lost 10 bases and the J segment 2 bases; nucleotides outside the gene matches: 5. Germline V CDR1 and CDR2: MNHNS, SASEGT. The CDR3 here is CATRGQTYEQYF. CDR3 bases: TGTGCCACCCGGGGACAGACCTACGAGCAGTACTTC.

This clonotype came up many times. The genes are TRBV20-1 and TRBJ1-2; TRBD1 is a possible D gene (6 bases). The CDR3 totals 14 residues. From germline, CDR1 is DFQATT and CDR2 SNEGSKA (reference sequence). The CDR3, as DNA: TGCACCTATCGGGGGCCCGGGCGAGGCTATGGCTACACCTTC. Amino acids: CTYRGPGRGYGYTF.

There are many counts of this clonotype. The V and J genes are TRBV29-1 and TRBJ2-1, with D uncertain. CDR3 length: 15 residues. Germline V gene lookup returns CDR1 SQVTM and CDR2 ANQGSEA. V was trimmed by 6 bases and J by 0 bases, leaving 15 bases between them. CDR3 residues: CSVTPMPSSYNEQFF. The CDR3 DNA reads as TGCAGCGTAACGCCGATGCCGAGCTCCTACAATGAGCAGTTCTTC.

The table lists this clonotype with many counts. This chain uses TRBV10-3 with TRBJ2-7, with 10 bases matching TRBD1. Germline V gene sequence: CDR1 ENHRY, CDR2 SYGVKD. V lost 2 bases and J lost 4; bases outside the gene matches: 2. The CDR3 totals 14 residues. CDR3 amino acids: CAISEPGQGYEQYF. In DNA form, the CDR3 reads TGTGCCATCAGTGAGCCGGGACAGGGGTACGAGCAGTACTTC.

This clonotype came up many times. J is TRBJ2-2 and V is TRBV7-9; TRBD2 is a possible D gene (6 bases). CDR1 SEHNR and CDR2 FQNEAQ come from the germline V gene (reference sequence). V lost 3 bases and J lost 4, with 24 bases in between. This CDR3 comprises 19 residues. Here the CDR3 reads CASSFVRDSLTTVTGELFF. The CDR3 DNA follows: TGTGCCAGCAGCTTTGTTCGGGACTCGTTGACAACGGTCACCGGGGAGCTGTTTTTT.

This clonotype was counted at least ten times. V is TRBV27 and J is TRBJ2-1, with 7 bases lining up with TRBD2. Unmatched junction bases numbered 13, after V lost 3 bases and J lost 8 bases. In germline, CDR1 is MNHEY, CDR2 SMNVEV (reference sequence). The CDR3 contains 16 residues. CDR3 in DNA: TGTGCCAGCAGTTTGGGGCCCCCACTTGCGGGAGATGAGCAGTTCTTC. It specifies CASSLGPPLAGDEQFF.

This clonotype was observed at least ten times. This rearrangement joins TRBV3-1 to TRBJ2-3; tentatively, D is TRBD2 (5 bases). Looked up from germline, CDR1 is LGHDT and CDR2 is YNNKEL (reference sequence). The CDR3 has 14 residues. V was trimmed by 3 bases and J by 8 bases, leaving 15 bases between them. In nucleotides, the CDR3 is TGTGCCAGCAGCCACAGCGCACTAGTGGTTACGCAGTATTTT. Protein product: CASSHSALVVTQYF.

This clonotype came up many times. The chain has TRBV20-1 and TRBJ2-7; 8 nucleotides line up with TRBD1. V shed 6 bases and J 8 bases; nucleotides not matched to a gene: 12. The germline gives CDR1 DFQATT, CDR2 SNEGSKA (reference sequence). The CDR3 loop spans 13 amino acids. CDR3 sequence reads: CSASGTGGAQQYF. In DNA, the CDR3 is TGCAGTGCGTCCGGGACAGGTGGGGCTCAGCAGTACTTC.

This clonotype was recorded many times. The V and J genes are TRBV2 and TRBJ2-3; D remains unclear. Germline V CDR1 and CDR2: SNHLY, FYNNEI. V was clipped by 1 base and J by 5 bases, with 7 bases between them. The CDR3 contains 13 residues. CDR3 protein: CASSEVNEDTQYF. The CDR3 nucleotides read TGTGCCAGCAGTGAAGTCAACGAAGATACGCAGTATTTT.

This clonotype was seen a handful of times. The chain carries TRBV24-1 and TRBJ2-1, with 8 bases identical to TRBD2. This CDR3 comprises 17 residues. Germline loops: CDR1 KGHDR, CDR2 SFDVKD. V gave up 1 base and J gave up 0 bases; unmatched junction bases: 4. The CDR3 bases are TGTGCCACCAGTGATTTCCGCGGGAGGAGCTCCTACAATGAGCAGTTCTTC. It translates to CATSDFRGRSSYNEQFF.

This clonotype has a count of ten or more. The chain recombines TRBV5-1 with TRBJ2-1; possible D gene TRBD1, 6 bases. Germline CDR1 and CDR2: SGHRS and YFSETQ. CDR3 length: 14 residues. Trimming shortened V by 3 bases and J by 8 bases, and 15 bases separated the two germline ends. In DNA form, the CDR3 reads TGCGCCAGCAGCTGGCAGGGGATGTTCGATGAGCAGTTCTTC. It encodes CASSWQGMFDEQFF.

This clonotype was counted many times. The J gene is TRBJ2-1, the V gene TRBV11-2, with a possible D match to TRBD1 (6 bases). CDR1 is SGHAT and CDR2 is FQNNGV in the germline V gene. CDR3 length equals 15 residues. Trimming left V 0 bases short and J 1 base short, with 7 bases between. The DNA for the CDR3 is TGTGCCAGCAGCTTAGAACAGGGATCCTACAATGAGCAGTTCTTC. Its protein is CASSLEQGSYNEQFF.

This clonotype appeared many times. V and J are TRBV20-1 and TRBJ1-2; TRBD1 might be the D (5 bases). Trimming stripped 3 bases from V and 3 bases from J, with 11 bases between. Germline V gene data show CDR1 as DFQATT and CDR2 as SNEGSKA (reference sequence). This CDR3 has 13 residues. CDR3 in DNA: TGCAGTGCTAGGGAATTGGGGGACTATGGCTACACCTTC. Translating it yields CSARELGDYGYTF.

This chain links TRBV20-1 with TRBJ2-1; 12 bases line up with TRBD2. The CDR3 runs 18 residues. Trimming at V came to 5 bases and at J to 7 bases, leaving 18 bases not matched to a gene. The germline V gene encodes CDR1 DFQATT and CDR2 SNEGSKA (reference sequence). CDR3: CSAEGLAGGGTSGNEQFF. In DNA, the CDR3 is TGCAGTGCTGAGGGACTAGCGGGCGGGGGAACGTCTGGTAATGAGCAGTTCTTC.